A selection of T cell receptor beta chains follows, all from one sample in a study of T cells in Graves' hyperthyroidism and ophthalmopathy. TCRdb reanalysed the multiplex PCR reads using MiXCR and keeps one entry per CDR3 protein. Among around 400,000 distinct CDR3 sequences listed, roughly 25% were seen once. Material for sequencing was blood. The source of these receptors is a man aged 45-65 years with Graves' hyperthyroidism. CDR3s include the opening cysteine and the closing phenylalanine or tryptophan. D genes are given only for firm matches. Clone size is given for some rows only: seen once, a few or many times, or a class if the clone is expanded.

many,TRBV6-5,TRBD2,TRBJ2-5,CASSYLEAGDEETQYF,TGTGCCAGCAGTTACTTAGAAGCGGGAGATGAAGAGACCCAGTACTTC
few,TRBV6-2/TRBV6-3,TRBD2,TRBJ2-7,CASSVAGANEQYF,TGTGCCAGCAGTGTGGCGGGAGCTAACGAGCAGTACTTC
few,TRBV6-1,TRBD1,TRBJ2-7,CASSRNRSPGQGPYEQYF,TGTGCCAGCAGTCGAAATCGCAGTCCGGGACAGGGACCCTACGAGCAGTACTTC
few,TRBV10-3,TRBD1,TRBJ2-7,CAISERQGPYEQYF,TGTGCCATCAGTGAACGACAGGGCCCCTACGAGCAGTACTTC
-,TRBV10-3,-,TRBJ2-3,CAISEGLARPDTQYF,TGTGCCATCAGTGAAGGGCTAGCCCGCCCAGATACGCAGTATTTT
few,TRBV9,TRBD2,TRBJ2-5,CASSVGVAGGQETQYF,TGTGCCAGCAGCGTAGGTGTAGCGGGGGGACAAGAGACCCAGTACTTC
few,TRBV28,TRBD1,TRBJ2-3,CASSPDRVSTDTQYF,TGTGCCAGCAGTCCGGACAGGGTTAGCACAGATACGCAGTATTTT
-,TRBV7-9,-,TRBJ1-2,CASSLDGGSDYGYTF,TGTGCCAGCAGCTTAGATGGGGGCTCCGACTATGGCTACACCTTC
many,TRBV2,TRBD1,TRBJ2-4,CASSDDRGQLKNIQYF,TGTGCCAGCAGCGACGACAGGGGGCAGTTGAAAAACATTCAGTACTTC
-,TRBV5-6,-,TRBJ2-4,CASSKRRVATAKNIQYF,TGTGCCAGCAGCAAGAGACGCGTAGCCACCGCCAAAAACATTCAGTACTTC
-,TRBV29-1,-,TRBJ2-1,CSVERAVNEQFF,TGCAGCGTTGAAAGGGCCGTCAATGAGCAGTTCTTC
-,TRBV6-1,-,TRBJ1-5,CASAYGNQPQHF,TGTGCCAGCGCATACGGCAATCAGCCCCAGCATTTT
many,TRBV2,TRBD1,TRBJ2-3,CASSTGAGDTQYF,TGTGCCAGCAGTACAGGGGCGGGAGATACGCAGTATTTT
-,TRBV3-1,-,TRBJ2-7,CASRPSGGVSYEQYF,TGTGCCAGCCGGCCCTCAGGGGGGGTATCCTACGAGCAGTACTTC
few,TRBV19,-,TRBJ1-4,CASTGVRSGATNEKLFF,TGTGCCAGTACGGGGGTGAGGTCCGGAGCAACTAATGAAAAACTGTTTTTT
-,TRBV7-2,-,TRBJ2-1,CASSQGERGEQDDEQFF,TGCGCCAGCAGCCAAGGGGAACGCGGAGAACAAGACGATGAGCAGTTCTTC
-,TRBV20-1,-,TRBJ1-5,CSASPVVGGNQPQHF,TGCAGTGCTAGTCCGGTTGTGGGTGGTAATCAGCCCCAGCATTTT
few,TRBV20-1,-,TRBJ1-1,CSARYAPGTVNTEAFF,TGCAGTGCTAGATATGCCCCCGGCACCGTGAACACTGAAGCTTTCTTT
-,TRBV15,-,TRBJ1-2,CATSRDIAVTF,TGTGCCACCAGCAGAGATATCGCGGTCACCTTC
few,TRBV29-1,-,TRBJ2-7,CSVEASVGRGYEQYF,TGCAGCGTTGAAGCGTCTGTGGGACGGGGCTACGAGCAGTACTTC
once,TRBV7-3,TRBD2,TRBJ2-1,CASSLESGRENEQFF,TGTGCCAGCAGCTTAGAAAGCGGGAGAGAGAATGAGCAGTTCTTC
few,TRBV7-9,-,TRBJ2-1,CASSSTDRFYNEQFF,TGTGCCAGCAGCTCAACTGACAGATTCTACAATGAGCAGTTCTTC
-,TRBV9,TRBD2,TRBJ2-5,CASSVSASGSGMGSQETQYF,TGTGCCAGCAGCGTATCCGCCAGCGGGAGTGGTATGGGCTCCCAAGAGACCCAGTACTTC
few,TRBV12-3/TRBV12-4,-,TRBJ2-3,CASSLDRVRGDTQYF,TGTGCCAGCAGTTTAGACAGGGTGAGAGGAGATACGCAGTATTTT
few,TRBV28,-,TRBJ2-7,CASSYQDRGGEQYF,TGTGCCAGCAGTTACCAAGACAGGGGAGGGGAGCAGTACTTC
-,TRBV10-1,-,TRBJ2-5,CASSESTLQETQYF,TGCGCCAGCAGTGAGTCGACGTTACAAGAGACCCAGTACTTC
-,TRBV12-3/TRBV12-4,-,TRBJ1-5,CASSFWQASGGNQPQHF,TGTGCCAGCAGTTTCTGGCAGGCCTCGGGTGGCAATCAGCCCCAGCATTTT
-,TRBV12-3/TRBV12-4,-,TRBJ2-1,CASSFVGGHSYNEQFF,TGTGCCAGCAGTTTTGTGGGAGGCCACTCCTACAATGAGCAGTTCTTC
few,TRBV6-1,TRBD2,TRBJ2-7,CASSNLLADYEQYF,TGTGCCAGCAGCAACCTACTAGCGGACTACGAGCAGTACTTC
few,TRBV6-1,-,TRBJ2-1,CASSPLGATSGNEQFF,TGTGCCAGCAGTCCTCTGGGGGCGACCTCGGGAAATGAGCAGTTCTTC
-,TRBV24-1,-,TRBJ1-5,CATSDFTANQPQHF,TGTGCCACCAGTGATTTTACGGCGAATCAGCCCCAGCATTTT
many,TRBV6-2/TRBV6-3,TRBD2,TRBJ2-5,CASSKAGGPQTQYF,TGTGCCAGCAGTAAAGCGGGAGGGCCCCAGACCCAGTACTTC
many,TRBV18,TRBD1,TRBJ1-2,CASSPGQSYGYTF,TGTGCCAGCTCACCGGGACAGAGCTATGGCTACACCTTC
few,TRBV20-1,-,TRBJ2-1,CSASREVEGNEQFF,TGCAGTGCTTCCCGGGAAGTCGAGGGGAATGAGCAGTTCTTC
-,TRBV27,-,TRBJ2-2,CASSFGTPTGELFF,TGTGCCAGCAGTTTCGGGACGCCCACCGGGGAGCTGTTTTTT
-,TRBV18,TRBD1,TRBJ1-1,CASSEDRRTEAFF,TGTGCCAGCTCGGAGGACAGGCGGACTGAAGCTTTCTTT
few,TRBV12-3/TRBV12-4,-,TRBJ1-1,CASSLVGVGTEAFF,TGTGCCAGCAGTTTAGTAGGGGTTGGCACTGAAGCTTTCTTT
-,TRBV12-3/TRBV12-4,TRBD2,TRBJ2-3,CASSSPGVAGGTDTQYF,TGTGCCAGCAGTTCCCCGGGGGTAGCGGGGGGCACAGATACGCAGTATTTT
many,TRBV28,-,TRBJ2-7,CASSLSEEDYEQYF,TGTGCCAGCAGTTTATCGGAGGAGGATTACGAGCAGTACTTC